This T cell receptor (beta chain) was identified in a study of blood T cells in healthy people across ages. The length of the CDR3 is 15 residues. Germline V gene sequence: CDR1 DFQATT, CDR2 SNEGSKA (reference sequence). Remarks on this clonotype: Possible read error: a much larger clone is one base away.

Using a J-beta primer mix together with a sample-barcoded 5' primer, a second PCR was run for roughly 6 to 11 cycles. TCRdb re-called the 5' RACE reads through MiXCR, storing one row per CDR3 protein. The data contain around 650,000 distinct CDR3 sequences, around 41% of them seen just once; the ten biggest clones take up 30%. Isolated PBMCs totaled at least 6 million in each sample. The clonotype originates from a man older than 75 in good health. The sequencing sample was made of blood. V is TRBV20-1 and J is TRBJ2-1; possibly TRBD1 or TRBD2 for D (5 bases each). TRBJ2-7 matches the DNA end more closely, so the J call is doubtful. The CDR3 region is CSARGGRGTGNEQYF. DNA of the CDR3: TGCAGTGCTAGAGGTGGTAGAGGGACGGGCAATGAGCAGTACTTC.